The T cell receptor beta chain described here comes from a study of T cell repertoires in aging, cancer and after chemotherapy. Overall study findings and caveats: Age-matched healthy donors had significantly more diverse, less clonal blood TCR repertoires than untreated cancer patients. Loss of evenness, beyond lost richness, contributed to age-related TCR diversity decline in cancer patients.

This clonotype was found many times. Its antigen is unidentified. The template was genomic DNA from peripheral blood, not RNA. Trimming cost V 6 bases and J 4 bases; bases outside gene matches: 18. The CDR3 consists of 18 residues. Germline lookup yields CDR1 LNHDA and CDR2 SQIVND (reference sequence). Multiplex touch-down PCR with TRB-A/B primers amplified rearranged V-D-J TRB sequences. A single record per CDR3 protein comes from TCRdb applying MiXCR to the multiplex PCR reads. The sample includes 10,000 to 15,000 distinct CDR3 sequences, 28% of them seen just once. The TCR was taken from a human donor with a blood cancer. The rearrangement uses TRBV19 and TRBJ1-2, with 9 bases identical to TRBD1. The source material was blood. CDR3 loop: CASSSEPSPGQGSYGYTF. The CDR3 region has the DNA TGTGCCAGTAGCTCCGAACCTTCGCCGGGACAGGGAAGCTATGGCTACACCTTC.